Below, one TCR beta chain is given with its context. Its matching antigen is unknown. Alongside a J-beta primer mix, a sample-barcoded 5' primer served in a second PCR lasting roughly 7 to 11 cycles. TCRdb analysed the 5' RACE reads with MiXCR anew, one entry per CDR3 protein. The data contain over 1.5 million distinct CDR3 sequences, roughly 49% of them seen just once; the ten biggest clones take up 2.1%. This entry is derived from a study of blood T cells in healthy people across ages. Study findings and constraints: The lack of PBMC sorting stopped any conclusive naive versus antigen-experienced comparison.

The length of the CDR3 is 15 residues. The V gene end was trimmed by 5 bases and the J gene end by 2 bases; junction bases not matched to a gene: 8. Germline assignment: CDR1 MNHNY and CDR2 SVGAGI (reference sequence). This sequence was found in a woman aged 40-49 years in good health. Sequencing was done on a sample of blood. This sequence joins TRBV6-6 and TRBJ2-5; 7 bases map to TRBD1. CDR3 DNA sequence: TGTGCCAGCAGTCGCCGGGACAGACCTCAAGAGACCCAGTACTTC. The encoded protein is CASSRRDRPQETQYF.